What follows are 15 T cell receptor beta chains derived from one specimen sequenced in a study of technical replicates of blood from several donors listed by TCRdb under 2017. The library was generated by the immunoSEQ multiplex PCR assay. This is the immuneACCESS table as TCRdb keeps it, with only in-frame sequences that have V and J called. A part of the clones is gone; compared with another copy, unresolved V genes explain less than half, and the rest is unexplained. The sample data list about 75,000 clones, and almost 95% of these were observed just once. The ten largest make up roughly 0.39% of the sample. The sequenced material came from T cells isolated from PBMCs. All receptors come from a human donor in good health.

V is TRBV5-1 and J is TRBJ2-2; D gene ambiguous. The CDR3 sequence is 14 residues long. Trimming left V 0 bases short and J 5 bases short, with 8 bases between. Germline V CDR1 and CDR2: SGHRS, YFSETQ. The CDR3 bases are TGCGCCAGCAGCTTGGCCCCAGGTACCGGGGAGCTGTTTTTT. This codes for CASSLAPGTGELFF.

The gene calls are TRBV5-6 and TRBJ2-1, with a tentative D call TRBD1 (5 bases). This CDR3 has 13 residues. Germline V gene lookup returns CDR1 SGHDT and CDR2 YYEEEE. V lost 0 bases, J lost 10 bases, and 11 bases lay in between. DNA of the CDR3: TGTGCCAGCAGCTTGGGACAGCCCTCGGAGCAGTTCTTC. Protein product: CASSLGQPSEQFF.

J is TRBJ1-1 and V is TRBV15, with TRBD1 matching over 9 bases. Germline V gene data show CDR1 as LNHNV and CDR2 as YYDKDF (reference sequence). V was clipped by 5 bases and J by 7 bases; unmatched bases: 8. The CDR3 sequence is 14 residues long. The CDR3 DNA reads as TGTGCCACCAGCTCCGGGACAGGGTTGGTTGAAGCTTTCTTT. Translating it yields CATSSGTGLVEAFF.

The rearrangement uses TRBV10-3 and TRBJ2-5, with 8 bases identical to TRBD2. The CDR3 extends over 13 amino acids. The V gene's germline CDR1 is ENHRY and CDR2 SYGVKD. The CDR3: CASAGGYQETQYF. CDR3 DNA sequence: TGTGCGAGCGCGGGAGGCTACCAAGAGACCCAGTACTTC.

The chain has TRBV29-1 and TRBJ1-1, with D maybe TRBD1 (6 bases). Germline CDR1 SQVTM, CDR2 ANQGSEA. V lost 7 bases and J 2 bases, leaving 14 bases between the germline ends. The CDR3 is 13 residues long. The chain's CDR3 is CSATSTGNTEAFF. CDR3 nucleotide sequence: TGCAGCGCGACCTCGACAGGAAACACTGAAGCTTTCTTT.

CDR3 sequence: CASSPSGTGITDTQYF. In DNA form, the CDR3 reads TGTGCCAGCAGCCCCTCCGGGACAGGGATAACAGATACGCAGTATTTT. This rearrangement joins TRBV27 to TRBJ2-3; 9 nucleotides match TRBD1. The V gene end was trimmed by 6 bases and the J gene end by 3 bases; junction bases not matched to a gene: 10. The germline gives CDR1 MNHEY, CDR2 SMNVEV (reference sequence). The CDR3 runs to 16 residues.

The chain employs TRBV19 and TRBJ2-1; D may be TRBD2 (5 bases). V was cut by 7 bases and J by 6 bases, with 25 bases left in between. Germline-derived CDR1 and CDR2 are LNHDA and SQIVND (reference sequence). CDR3 size: 17 residues. The CDR3 loop reads CASTKFNSVSRGNEQFF. For the CDR3, the DNA is TGTGCCAGTACTAAGTTTAATAGCGTATCCCGTGGCAATGAGCAGTTCTTC.

Here the CDR3 reads CASSLAGGPSNEQFF. CDR3 DNA: TGTGCCAGCAGTTTAGCAGGGGGACCTTCCAATGAGCAGTTCTTC. V and J are TRBV27 and TRBJ2-1, with TRBD1 matching 7 bases. Germline trimming cut 2 bases from V and 6 bases from J; bases unmatched to any gene: 7. CDR1 is MNHEY and CDR2 is SMNVEV in the germline V gene (reference sequence). The CDR3 is made up of 15 amino acids.

This chain uses TRBV7-8 with TRBJ1-5; perhaps TRBD1 as D (5 bases). Trimming pared 5 bases from V and 7 bases from J, leaving 24 bases between. This CDR3 contains 17 residues. Germline loops: CDR1 SGHVS, CDR2 FQNEAQ. The chain's CDR3 is CASSPRRGGRLNQPQHF. The CDR3 nucleotides are TGTGCCAGCAGCCCCCGGAGGGGAGGGAGGCTTAACCAGCCCCAGCATTTT.

The V call is TRBV7-2, the J call TRBJ1-5, with D unresolved. This CDR3 is 15 amino acids long. V was clipped by 0 bases and J by 4 bases, with 10 bases between them. In germline, CDR1 is SGHTA, CDR2 FQGNSA. The CDR3, as DNA: TGTGCCAGCAGCTTAGCGCTAGCAATTAATCAGCCCCAGCATTTT. Its translation: CASSLALAINQPQHF. The whole variable domain, remainder taken from reference TRBV7-2 and TRBJ1-5, is GAGVSQSPSNKVTEKGKDVELRCDPISGHTALYWYRQSLGQGLEFLIYFQGNSAPDKSGLPSDRFSAERTGGSVSTLTIQRTQQEDSAVYLCASSLALAINQPQHFGDGTRLSIL.

The chain uses TRBV7-3 and TRBJ2-3; D is unclear. Trimming pared 4 bases from V and 7 bases from J, leaving 9 bases between. From germline, CDR1 is SGHTA and CDR2 FQGTGA. The CDR3 totals 12 residues. CDR3 in DNA: TGTGCCAGCAGCTCTGACTTAAATACGCAGTATTTT. Residues: CASSSDLNTQYF.

The V gene is TRBV27, the J gene TRBJ1-1; 9 nucleotides agree with TRBD1. In germline, CDR1 is MNHEY, CDR2 SMNVEV (reference sequence). CDR3 length: 13 residues. Trimming took 7 bases from V and 3 from J; bases not matched to a gene: 3. The CDR3 bases are TGTGCCAGCAAAGGGGACAGGGACACTGAAGCTTTCTTT. It yields the protein CASKGDRDTEAFF.

V and J are TRBV27 and TRBJ1-2; 9 nucleotides align to TRBD1. CDR3 length: 17 amino acids. CDR1 and CDR2 (germline): MNHEY, SMNVEV (reference sequence). V lost 3 bases and J lost 2; bases outside the gene matches: 10. The DNA for the CDR3 is TGTGCCAGCAGTTTCCGGGACAGGGTAGGACCAAACTATGGCTACACCTTC. Amino acids: CASSFRDRVGPNYGYTF.

This clone was observed once. The gene calls are TRBV15 and TRBJ1-3; 9 nucleotides align to TRBD1. Germline V gene sequence: CDR1 LNHNV, CDR2 YYDKDF (reference sequence). J gave up 0 bases and V 3 bases, and 21 bases lay outside the gene matches. The CDR3 loop spans 22 amino acids. CDR3 amino acids: CATSSIQGANPNPKSSGNTIYF. In nucleotides, the CDR3 is TGTGCCACCAGCAGTATACAGGGGGCGAATCCAAATCCCAAGAGCTCTGGAAACACCATATATTTT.

In its sample, this clone was seen once. This chain joins TRBV6-1 and TRBJ2-2; tentatively, D is TRBD1 (5 bases). From germline, CDR1 is MNHNS and CDR2 SASEGT. The CDR3 length is 15 residues. Trimming pared 0 bases from V and 5 bases from J, leaving 10 bases between. CDR3 region: CASSEAGVRTGELFF. Written as DNA, the CDR3 is TGTGCCAGCAGTGAAGCAGGGGTGAGGACCGGGGAGCTGTTTTTT.